Shown below are 28 T cell receptor beta chains from a single sample sequenced in a study of blood T cell repertoires in COVID-19. Repertoires were generated with immunoSEQ multiplex PCR, while TCRdb's copy carries only in-frame clones and drops some. Of 15,000 to 20,000 clones listed, almost 90% are singletons. Sequencing was performed on peripheral blood. Receptors were obtained from a human donor in a cohort sampled during active COVID-19.

The chain employs TRBV11-2 and TRBJ2-5; 7 bases match TRBD1. J gave up 4 bases and V 5 bases, and 7 bases lay outside the gene matches. This CDR3 has 14 residues. In germline, CDR1 is SGHAT, CDR2 FQNNGV. DNA for the CDR3: TGTGCCAGCAGCCGAGACAGGGTAGGAGAGACCCAGTACTTC. Its translation is CASSRDRVGETQYF.

The chain uses TRBV19 and TRBJ2-2, with TRBD1 as a possible D gene (6 bases). Trimming left V 3 bases short and J 8 bases short, with 10 bases between. CDR1 LNHDA and CDR2 SQIVND come from the germline V gene (reference sequence). This CDR3 contains 13 residues. The CDR3 DNA reads as TGTGCCAGTAGTATTCTCAGGGGAGGGGAGCTGTTTTTT. Its protein is CASSILRGGELFF. The entire variable domain, with the rest obtained from reference TRBV19 and TRBJ2-2, is as follows: DGGITQSPKYLFRKEGQNVTLSCEQNLNHDAMYWYRQDPGQGLRLIYYSQIVNDFQKGDIAEGYSVSREKKESFPLTVTSAQKNPTAFYLCASSILRGGELFFGEGSRLTVL.

The CDR3 region is CASSLAGGTGELFF. CDR3 DNA sequence: TGTGCCAGCAGTTTAGCAGGGGGGACCGGGGAGCTGTTTTTT. J is TRBJ2-2 and V is TRBV27; the D gene is possibly TRBD1 (7 bases). The V and J ends lost 2 bases and 5 bases respectively, with 9 bases between them. The CDR3 covers 14 residues. In germline, CDR1 is MNHEY, CDR2 SMNVEV (reference sequence).

In its sample, this clone was seen once. The chain joins TRBV5-1 to TRBJ2-7, with TRBD1 matching over 8 bases. CDR3 size: 15 residues. Trimming cost V 4 bases and J 4 bases; bases outside gene matches: 10. Germline V gives CDR1 SGHRS, CDR2 YFSETQ. The CDR3 sequence is CASSPISGGIYEQYF. Here the CDR3 DNA reads TGCGCCAGCAGCCCTATCTCAGGGGGCATTTACGAGCAGTACTTC.

The chain links TRBV5-6 to TRBJ1-5; D is unclear. Between the trimmed V and J ends, which lost 2 bases and 1 base, there was a span of 10 bases. The CDR3 sequence is 15 residues long. Germline values: CDR1 SGHDT, CDR2 YYEEEE. The CDR3 spells CASSFLRQSNQPQHF. As DNA, the CDR3 is TGTGCCAGCAGCTTTCTCCGACAAAGCAATCAGCCCCAGCATTTT.

J is TRBJ2-2 and V is TRBV4-3; perhaps TRBD1 as D (6 bases). Germline V CDR1 and CDR2: LGHNA, YSLEER. Trimming removed 0 bases from V and 7 bases from J, with 18 bases in between. The CDR3 extends over 17 amino acids. The CDR3 sequence: CASSQEKHRDISGELFF. The CDR3 nucleotides are TGCGCCAGCAGCCAAGAGAAGCACAGGGACATCAGCGGGGAGCTGTTTTTT.

This clone showed up just once. This chain joins TRBV6-5 and TRBJ2-3; 8 bases line up with TRBD1. This CDR3 spans 14 amino acids. Germline V CDR1 and CDR2: MNHEY, SVGAGI. V gave up 6 bases and J gave up 6 bases; unmatched junction bases: 8. The DNA of the CDR3 is TGTGCCAGCAGACAGACAGGGGACTGGGATACGCAGTATTTT. As protein: CASRQTGDWDTQYF.

The rearrangement uses TRBV20-1 and TRBJ1-2; no clear D gene. This CDR3 has 11 residues. V was clipped by 1 base and J by 8 bases, with 8 bases between them. Germline V gene lookup returns CDR1 DFQATT and CDR2 SNEGSKA (reference sequence). The CDR3: CSARGAQGYTF. The CDR3 DNA sequence: TGCAGTGCTAGAGGGGCCCAAGGCTACACCTTC.

This clone was seen only a few times. V usage is TRBV7-9 and J usage is TRBJ1-3; D remains unclear. Per the germline V gene, CDR1 is SEHNR and CDR2 is FQNEAQ (reference sequence). The V end lost 4 bases, the J end lost 11 bases, and 18 bases lay between the germline ends. The CDR3 contains 14 residues. Written as DNA, the CDR3 is TGTGCCAGCAGCTCCCCTCGCGGGGTTTGGGCCATATATTTT. Encoded protein: CASSSPRGVWAIYF.

The rearrangement links TRBV28 to TRBJ2-1; TRBD2 might be the D (6 bases). The CDR3 extends over 15 amino acids. V was cut by 7 bases and J by 0 bases, with 13 bases left in between. Germline CDR1 MDHEN, CDR2 SYDVKM. The CDR3 spells CASIRGLSSYNEQFF. CDR3 nucleotide sequence: TGTGCCAGCATTCGGGGACTTAGCTCCTACAATGAGCAGTTCTTC. The full variable domain, with the rest looked up from reference TRBV28 and TRBJ2-1, is DVKVTQSSRYLVKRTGEKVFLECVQDMDHENMFWYRQDPGLGLRLIYFSYDVKMKEKGDIPEGYSVSREKKERFSLILESASTNQTSMYLCASIRGLSSYNEQFFGPGTRLTVL.

This chain joins TRBV27 and TRBJ1-2; a weak D match, TRBD1 (6 bases). This CDR3 region has 12 residues. V was shortened by 6 bases and J by 8 bases, with 13 bases between the two germline ends. Germline lookup yields CDR1 MNHEY and CDR2 SMNVEV (reference sequence). CDR3 bases: TGTGCCAGCAGCCCAACGGGGGGCGGCTACACCTTC. Translation: CASSPTGGGYTF.

This clone has just one count. The chain recombines TRBV20-1 with TRBJ2-5; no firm D call. V gave up 5 bases and J gave up 2 bases, with 6 bases separating them. The germline CDR1 and CDR2 sequences are DFQATT and SNEGSKA (reference sequence). The CDR3 contains 11 residues. CDR3 region: CSAFRQETQYF. Written as DNA, the CDR3 is TGCAGTGCTTTTCGGCAAGAGACCCAGTACTTC.

This clone was detected once. The chain is built from TRBV7-3 and TRBJ1-2; a weak D match, TRBD1 (6 bases). The CDR3 is 13 amino acids. Trimming removed 5 bases at V and 8 bases at J, with 15 bases between. From germline, CDR1 is SGHTA and CDR2 FQGTGA. CDR3 sequence: CASSAQGREGYTF. The DNA of the CDR3 is TGTGCCAGCAGCGCACAGGGTCGGGAAGGCTACACCTTC.

The chain couples TRBV27 to TRBJ2-3, with TRBD2 matching 9 bases. Germline CDR1 reads MNHEY; CDR2 reads SMNVEV (reference sequence). Trimming cost V 5 bases and J 1 base; bases outside gene matches: 16. This CDR3 has 19 amino acids. In nucleotides, the CDR3 is TGTGCCAGCAGTCCCAGACTAGCGGCCCTTTTTGGTGGCACAGATACGCAGTATTTT. Amino acid sequence: CASSPRLAALFGGTDTQYF.

V gene TRBV2 combines with J gene TRBJ1-2; a possible D gene is TRBD1 (5 bases). Germline assignment: CDR1 SNHLY and CDR2 FYNNEI. The V and J ends lost 2 bases and 7 bases respectively, with 8 bases between them. This CDR3 has 12 residues. CDR3 sequence: CASSESGVGYTF. The CDR3 DNA sequence: TGTGCCAGCAGTGAATCGGGGGTTGGCTACACCTTC.

This chain links TRBV18 with TRBJ2-7; unclear D gene. CDR3 length: 13 amino acids. Germline V gene lookup returns CDR1 KGHSH and CDR2 LQKENI. The V gene lost 2 bases and the J gene lost 3 bases, with 8 bases spanning the gap. The CDR3 DNA reads TGTGCCAGCTCACCATCGGCTAGCTACGAGCAGTACTTC. Translation: CASSPSASYEQYF.

The genes are TRBV28 and TRBJ1-6; D not resolved. The CDR3 contains 15 residues. Trimming stripped 5 bases from V and 7 bases from J, with 15 bases between. Germline CDR1 and CDR2: MDHEN and SYDVKM. The CDR3 DNA sequence: TGTGCCAGCAGTGCAGCAACCCTTAGCAATTCACCCCTCCACTTT. Protein: CASSAATLSNSPLHF.

This clone was observed a handful of times. The chain recombines TRBV7-9 with TRBJ2-1; 9 bases are a match to TRBD2. Germline V gives CDR1 SEHNR, CDR2 FQNEAQ (reference sequence). The CDR3 consists of 15 residues. The ends lost 2 bases at V and 7 bases at J; junction bases unmatched: 6. The CDR3 loop reads CASSLYRTSENEQFF. Written as DNA, the CDR3 is TGTGCCAGCAGCTTATATAGGACTAGCGAGAATGAGCAGTTCTTC. Supplemented by reference TRBV7-9 and TRBJ2-1, the full variable domain reads DTGVSQNPRHKITKRGQNVTFRCDPISEHNRLYWYRQTLGQGPEFLTYFQNEAQLEKSRLLSDRFSAERPKGSFSTLEIQRTEQGDSAMYLCASSLYRTSENEQFFGPGTRLTVL.

The chain employs TRBV2 and TRBJ2-7, with D perhaps matching TRBD1 (6 bases). The germline CDR1 and CDR2 sequences are SNHLY and FYNNEI. Trimming shortened V by 11 bases and J by 0 bases, and 14 bases separated the two germline ends. The CDR3 is made up of 13 amino acids. In DNA, the CDR3 is TGTGCCTGCACCGGGACAAACTCCTACGAGCAGTACTTC. It encodes CACTGTNSYEQYF.

V is TRBV7-8 and J is TRBJ2-2, with 8 bases matching TRBD1. The CDR3 is 16 amino acids. The V and J ends lost 2 bases and 6 bases, in that order; junction bases with no gene match: 8. Germline CDR1 reads SGHVS; CDR2 reads FQNEAQ. CDR3 sequence: CASSLHGQGGAGELFF. DNA of the CDR3: TGTGCCAGCAGCTTACACGGACAGGGCGGTGCCGGGGAGCTGTTTTTT.

This chain joins TRBV3-1 (or the pseudogene TRBV3-2) and TRBJ2-5; 9 bases line up with TRBD2. CDR1 is LGHDT and CDR2 is YNNKEL in the germline V gene (reference sequence). V was pared by 4 bases and J by 5 bases, with 11 bases of the junction left unmatched. The CDR3 is made up of 16 amino acids. CDR3 amino acids: CASSPDFGTSRETQYF. The CDR3 coding sequence is TGTGCCAGCAGCCCGGACTTTGGGACTAGCAGGGAGACCCAGTACTTC.

This clone was counted once. This chain uses TRBV19 with TRBJ2-1, with 9 positions matching TRBD2. CDR1 is LNHDA, CDR2 SQIVND, per germline (reference sequence). The CDR3 length is 16 residues. V was clipped by 9 bases and J by 0 bases; unmatched bases: 9. CDR3 in amino acids: CASSRSSGSSYNEQFF. The CDR3, as DNA: TGTGCCAGCTCCCGGAGTAGCGGGAGCTCCTACAATGAGCAGTTCTTC.

This clone was counted a few times. The V call is TRBV30, the J call TRBJ1-2; D might be TRBD1 (6 bases). V was cut by 2 bases and J by 5 bases, with 12 bases left in between. Germline CDR1 GTSNPN, CDR2 SVGIG (reference sequence). The CDR3 covers 13 residues. The chain's CDR3 is CAWSRDRPYGYTF. For the CDR3, the DNA is TGTGCCTGGAGTAGAGACAGGCCATATGGCTACACCTTC.

The V call is TRBV5-1, the J call TRBJ2-7; 9 bases are a match to TRBD2. The length of the CDR3 is 14 residues. V lost 8 bases, J lost 5 bases, and 11 bases stayed unmatched. Germline assignment: CDR1 SGHRS and CDR2 YFSETQ. Here the CDR3 reads CASTVLAGHHEQYF. In DNA, the CDR3 is TGCGCCAGTACCGTCCTAGCGGGACACCACGAGCAGTACTTC.

A few counts support this clone. This CDR3 reads CASRERGGSDTQYF. The CDR3 bases are TGTGCCAGCAGAGAGCGGGGTGGGTCAGATACGCAGTATTTT. The gene calls are TRBV27 and TRBJ2-3; TRBD2 aligns across 7 bases. Germline V gene data show CDR1 as MNHEY and CDR2 as SMNVEV (reference sequence). V dropped 6 bases and J dropped 4; count of bases not matched to a gene: 7. The CDR3 length is 14 residues.

V usage is TRBV4-1 and J usage is TRBJ2-7; 10 nucleotides agree with TRBD2. The CDR3 is 15 residues long. Germline V lookup: CDR1 MGHRA, CDR2 YSYEKL. After removal of 4 bases from V and 4 bases from J, the junction contained 7 bases not matched to a gene. CDR3 in DNA: TGCGCCAGCAGCCGCGGGCTAGCGGGAGTTTACGAGCAGTACTTC. Protein product: CASSRGLAGVYEQYF.

V is TRBV7-8 and J is TRBJ1-3; no firm D call. The CDR3 length is 14 residues. Germline V CDR1 and CDR2: SGHVS, FQNEAQ. Trimming pared 3 bases from V and 0 bases from J, leaving 6 bases between. The CDR3 DNA reads TGTGCCAGCAGCTTGAGTCTCTCTGGAAACACCATATATTTT. Amino acids: CASSLSLSGNTIYF.

The gene calls are TRBV18 and TRBJ1-6; the D gene is possibly TRBD1 (5 bases). In germline, CDR1 is KGHSH, CDR2 LQKENI. The CDR3 is 15 residues long. The V end lost 5 bases, the J end lost 5 bases, and 13 bases lay between the germline ends. The CDR3 DNA is TGTGCCAGCTCAAATGGGACTCCCAATAATTCACCCCTCCACTTT. It encodes CASSNGTPNNSPLHF. The complete variable domain, with remaining parts taken from reference TRBV18 and TRBJ1-6, reads NAGVMQNPRHLVRRRGQEARLRCSPMKGHSHVYWYRQLPEEGLKFMVYLQKENIIDESGMPKERFSAEFPKEGPSILRIQQVVRGDSAAYFCASSNGTPNNSPLHFGNGTRLTVT.